Listed here are 10 T cell receptor beta chains from one sample, sequenced in a study of CD4+ T cells in melanoma. Sequencing was performed with immunoSEQ multiplex PCR; in TCRdb, only in-frame clones are kept and a portion is missing. The table has about 13,000 clones, 68% seen once. The sample was cells from a culture (not recorded whether cultured in vitro). All receptors come from a human donor with melanoma.

The gene calls are TRBV5-1 and TRBJ2-7, with TRBD2 matching over 12 bases. Germline V lookup: CDR1 SGHRS, CDR2 YFSETQ. CDR3 length: 17 amino acids. Germline trimming cut 4 bases from V and 3 bases from J; bases unmatched to any gene: 11. CDR3 amino acids: CASSLGLAGVKGYEQYF. DNA for the CDR3: TGCGCCAGCAGCCTGGGACTAGCGGGCGTAAAAGGCTACGAGCAGTACTTC. The full variable domain, completed using reference TRBV5-1 and TRBJ2-7, is KAGVTQTPRYLIKTRGQQVTLSCSPISGHRSVSWYQQTPGQGLQFLFEYFSETQRNKGNFPGRFSGRQFSNSRSEMNVSTLELGDSALYLCASSLGLAGVKGYEQYFGPGTRLTVT.

V is TRBV11-3 and J is TRBJ2-1; a possible D gene is TRBD1 (6 bases). CDR1 and CDR2 (germline): SGHNT, YENEEA. The ends were cut back, 1 base at V and 5 bases at J, with 15 bases in the middle. CDR3 length: 16 amino acids. The CDR3 here is CASSLVWDGGNNEQFF. The CDR3 DNA sequence: TGTGCCAGCAGCTTAGTATGGGATGGGGGCAACAATGAGCAGTTCTTC.

This clone has just one count. This chain uses TRBV11-2 with TRBJ2-5; 8 nucleotides line up with TRBD1. CDR1 SGHAT and CDR2 FQNNGV come from the germline V gene. The CDR3 is 14 residues long. The J segment lost 1 base and the V segment lost 5 bases, leaving 3 bases of the junction unmatched. Here the CDR3 DNA reads TGTGCCAGCAGCCGCGACAGGGGCCAAGAGACCCAGTACTTC. Translating gives CASSRDRGQETQYF.

The chain combines TRBV6-6 with TRBJ2-4, with a tentative D call TRBD1 (5 bases). Germline CDR1 reads MNHNY; CDR2 reads SVGAGI (reference sequence). The CDR3 length is 16 residues. V was clipped by 5 bases and J by 0 bases, with 14 bases between them. CDR3 nucleotides: TGTGCCAGCAGTGGAGACAGCGCACTAGCCAAAAACATTCAGTACTTC. The encoded protein is CASSGDSALAKNIQYF.

The chain has TRBV12-5 and TRBJ2-7; tentative D call: TRBD2 (6 bases). This CDR3 has 17 amino acids. V shed 8 bases and J shed 2 bases, with 25 bases lying between them. CDR1 LGHNT and CDR2 FRNRAP come from the germline V gene. The CDR3 here is CASTKEVGGTLAYEQYF. The CDR3 nucleotides read TGTGCTAGTACTAAAGAAGTTGGGGGGACTTTAGCCTACGAGCAGTACTTC.

The chain couples TRBV10-3 to TRBJ1-1; a possible D gene is TRBD1 (6 bases). Deletions cut 2 bases from V and 1 base from J, with 14 bases between. CDR1 ENHRY and CDR2 SYGVKD come from the germline V gene. CDR3 length equals 16 residues. As DNA, the CDR3 is TGTGCCATCAGTGAGCGGGGGGCAGGAGGGAACACTGAAGCTTTCTTT. This gives the protein CAISERGAGGNTEAFF.

The J gene is TRBJ1-1, the V gene TRBV7-2; D is perhaps TRBD1 (5 bases). CDR1 and CDR2 (germline): SGHTA, FQGNSA. V was shortened by 3 bases and J by 0 bases, with 8 bases between the two germline ends. This CDR3 contains 14 residues. CDR3 amino acids: CASSFWGMNTEAFF. The DNA of the CDR3 is TGTGCCAGCAGCTTTTGGGGGATGAACACTGAAGCTTTCTTT.

This clone was observed a few times. V gene TRBV5-1 combines with J gene TRBJ1-1; D ambiguous. In germline, CDR1 is SGHRS, CDR2 YFSETQ. The V end lost 5 bases, the J end lost 3 bases, and 11 bases lay between the germline ends. The CDR3 totals 13 residues. CDR3 bases: TGCGCCAGCAGTGAGGCACCGGACACTGAAGCTTTCTTT. Amino acid sequence: CASSEAPDTEAFF. Using reference TRBV5-1 and TRBJ1-1 for the parts outside the CDR3, the full variable domain is KAGVTQTPRYLIKTRGQQVTLSCSPISGHRSVSWYQQTPGQGLQFLFEYFSETQRNKGNFPGRFSGRQFSNSRSEMNVSTLELGDSALYLCASSEAPDTEAFFGQGTRLTVV.

V usage is TRBV27 and J usage is TRBJ1-2, with 7 bases matching TRBD1. Per germline, CDR1 MNHEY and CDR2 SMNVEV (reference sequence). V gave up 3 bases and J gave up 8 bases; unmatched junction bases: 6. The CDR3 has 13 residues. The CDR3 spells CASSFRQGRGYTF. The CDR3 nucleotides are TGTGCCAGCAGTTTCCGACAGGGCCGAGGCTACACCTTC.

The chain recombines TRBV15 with TRBJ1-2, with 11 bases identical to TRBD1. This CDR3 has 14 residues. V lost 8 bases and J lost 5; bases outside the gene matches: 7. Germline V gene lookup returns CDR1 LNHNV and CDR2 YYDKDF (reference sequence). As DNA, the CDR3 is TGTGCCACCTCCACGGACAGGGGGCTTTATGGCTACACCTTC. Protein product: CATSTDRGLYGYTF.